These 24 T cell receptor beta chains were all obtained from the same sample, sequenced in a study of blood T cells in healthy people across ages. The authors ran a second PCR of roughly 6 to 11 cycles using a sample-barcoded 5' primer and a J-beta primer mix. TCRdb re-derived calls from the 5' RACE reads in MiXCR, one entry per CDR3 protein. The table records 1.5 million to 1.9 million distinct CDR3 sequences, around 40% of them present only once. Material: blood. These receptors were collected from a woman aged 18-35 years in good health.

J is TRBJ2-1 and V is TRBV20-1, with 10 bases lining up with TRBD2. This CDR3 has 15 amino acids. V lost 0 bases, J lost 9 bases, and 8 bases stayed unmatched. CDR1 DFQATT and CDR2 SNEGSKA come from the germline V gene (reference sequence). Written as DNA, the CDR3 is TGCAGTGCTAGAGAAGGACTAGCGGCCCGGGGTGAGCAGTTCTTC. Translated, it gives CSAREGLAARGEQFF.

V and J are TRBV10-3 and TRBJ2-7; possible D gene TRBD2, 5 bases. V was shortened by 3 bases and J by 3 bases, with 6 bases between the two germline ends. The CDR3 contains 12 residues. Looked up from germline, CDR1 is ENHRY and CDR2 is SYGVKD. The CDR3 bases are TGTGCCATCAGTGACGGACTCTACGAGCAGTACTTC. Its translation is CAISDGLYEQYF.

This clonotype was counted a few times. The genes are TRBV28 and TRBJ2-7; D ambiguous. The last part of the DNA fits TRBJ2-5 better; the J call may be wrong. The germline gives CDR1 MDHEN, CDR2 SYDVKM. This CDR3 is 14 amino acids long. The CDR3 region has the DNA TGTGCCAGCAGTTTGGGATCAACCCAGAAGACCCAGTACTTC. Encoded protein: CASSLGSTQKTQYF.

V is TRBV18 and J is TRBJ2-3; D call uncertain. The germline CDR1 and CDR2 sequences are KGHSH and LQKENI. The CDR3 is made up of 14 amino acids. The V end was cut by 0 bases, the J end by 4 bases, with 8 bases between. The CDR3 DNA follows: TGTGCCAGCTCACCACCTCCCGTGCCAGATACGCAGTATTTT. It encodes CASSPPPVPDTQYF.

V usage is TRBV11-2 and J usage is TRBJ1-1; D call uncertain. The CDR3 extends over 12 amino acids. The V gene lost 5 bases and the J gene lost 6 bases, with 10 bases spanning the gap. The germline V gene encodes CDR1 SGHAT and CDR2 FQNNGV. CDR3 coding DNA: TGTGCCAGCAGCACTCGGGCCGCTGAAGCTTTCTTT. Its protein is CASSTRAAEAFF.

V gene TRBV9 combines with J gene TRBJ2-3; D is perhaps TRBD1 (7 bases). Germline values: CDR1 SGDLS, CDR2 YYNGEE. V lost 0 bases to trimming and J lost 5 bases, with 19 bases between them. This CDR3 comprises 17 residues. In DNA form, the CDR3 reads TGTGCCAGCAGCGTAGCCTTCGGAGGGGGCGCGAGAGATACGCAGTATTTT. It specifies CASSVAFGGGARDTQYF.

The chain employs TRBV13 and TRBJ2-7; TRBD1 or TRBD2 may be the D gene (5 bases each). CDR3 length: 13 amino acids. Deletions cut 6 bases from V and 0 bases from J, with 9 bases between. The germline V gene has CDR1 PRHDT and CDR2 FYEKMQ (reference sequence). The CDR3 DNA follows: TGTGCCAGCAGGGGGGATAGCTCCTACGAGCAGTACTTC. The encoded protein is CASRGDSSYEQYF. The whole variable domain, filled in from reference TRBV13 and TRBJ2-7, reads AAGVIQSPRHLIKEKRETATLKCYPIPRHDTVYWYQQGPGQDPQFLISFYEKMQSDKGSIPDRFSAQQFSDYHSELNMSSLELGDSALYFCASRGDSSYEQYFGPGTRLTVT.

The sample holds a few counts of this clonotype. The chain has TRBV20-1 and TRBJ1-5, with D unresolved. With 3 bases removed from V and 6 bases from J, the gap between germline ends came to 15 bases. Germline values: CDR1 DFQATT, CDR2 SNEGSKA (reference sequence). The length of the CDR3 is 14 residues. The CDR3 nucleotides read TGCAGTGCTAGTTACCCAAAGGGAGGTCAGCCCCAGCATTTT. Its translation is CSASYPKGGQPQHF.

V is TRBV5-5 and J is TRBJ1-1; D is undetermined. The CDR3 is 18 residues long. Per germline, CDR1 SGHKS and CDR2 YYEKEE (reference sequence). V dropped 0 bases and J dropped 0 bases, with 18 bases sitting between them. The CDR3 DNA follows: TGTGCCAGCAGCTTGGGCCGGAGGACCGGGCCTATGAACACTGAAGCTTTCTTT. It specifies CASSLGRRTGPMNTEAFF.

This clonotype was found once. This chain uses TRBV14 with TRBJ1-4; 7 bases are shared with TRBD1. The CDR3 totals 16 residues. Germline V gene lookup returns CDR1 SGHDN and CDR2 FVKESK. V was clipped by 2 bases and J by 2 bases; unmatched bases: 5. The CDR3 loop reads CASSQRRGLTNEKLFF. In nucleotides, the CDR3 is TGTGCCAGCAGCCAACGGAGGGGGCTTACTAATGAAAAACTGTTTTTT.

About this clonotype: One end of the junction fails to match germline, which may point to a read error. CDR3: CASSLGPSSYNEKFF. In DNA, the CDR3 is TGTGCCAGCAGCTTAGGGCCTAGCTCCTACAATGAGAAGTTCTTC. The J gene is TRBJ2-1, the V gene TRBV7-9; possibly TRBD2 for D (5 bases). CDR3 length: 15 residues. Germline assignment: CDR1 SEHNR and CDR2 FQNEAQ (reference sequence).

The gene calls are TRBV20-1 and TRBJ1-3, with D perhaps TRBD1 (5 bases). CDR1 DFQATT and CDR2 SNEGSKA come from the germline V gene (reference sequence). Trimming took off 0 bases at V and 5 bases at J, with 11 bases between the two ends. The CDR3 runs 14 residues. The CDR3 region has the DNA TGCAGTGCTAGAGAAGGGCCAGGGAGAAACACCATATATTTT. Translated: CSAREGPGRNTIYF.

The chain combines TRBV4-3 with TRBJ2-1, with 9 bases fitting TRBD2. J lost 3 bases, V lost 0 bases, and 9 bases had no gene match. CDR1 is LGHNA and CDR2 is YSLEER in the germline V gene. There are 18 residues in the CDR3. CDR3 sequence (DNA): TGCGCCAGCAGCCAAGATAGCGCTAGCGGGGAGGGCTACAATGAGCAGTTCTTC. This sequence encodes CASSQDSASGEGYNEQFF.

The chain has TRBV20-1 and TRBJ1-1; 10 nucleotides align to TRBD1. Germline CDR1 reads DFQATT; CDR2 reads SNEGSKA (reference sequence). V lost 3 bases and J lost 5; bases outside the gene matches: 9. The CDR3 sequence is 15 residues long. The chain's CDR3 is CSARVKDRGWTEAFF. The CDR3 region has the DNA TGCAGTGCTAGGGTCAAGGACAGGGGGTGGACTGAAGCTTTCTTT.

This chain connects TRBV2 to TRBJ2-5; D unclear. The CDR3 length is 13 residues. In germline, CDR1 is SNHLY, CDR2 FYNNEI. With 7 bases removed from V and 11 bases from J, the gap between germline ends came to 20 bases. The DNA for the CDR3 is TGTGCCAGCAAAACTGTCGAGAATACGAAGCAGTACTTC. Encoded protein: CASKTVENTKQYF. The complete variable domain, with remaining parts taken from reference TRBV2 and TRBJ2-5, reads EPEVTQTPSHQVTQMGQEVILRCVPISNHLYFYWYRQILGQKVEFLVSFYNNEISEKSEIFDDQFSVERPDGSNFTLKIRSTKLEDSAMYFCASKTVENTKQYFGPGTRLLVL.

Points on this clonotype: Given a much more abundant clone one base away, this may be a read error. The chain has TRBV12-3 or TRBV12-4 and TRBJ2-1, with 9 bases lining up with TRBD2. The CDR3 is 15 amino acids. The J segment lost 4 bases and the V segment lost 7 bases, leaving 8 bases of the junction unmatched. The CDR3 DNA reads TGTGCCAGCACAACGCGACTAGCGGCTTACAATGAGCAGTTCTTC. Translating gives CASTTRLAAYNEQFF.

There are a few counts of this clonotype. The chain is built from TRBV20-1 and TRBJ2-3, with TRBD2 matching 16 bases. The CDR3 is 20 residues long. V trimming: 1 base; J trimming: 7 bases; junction bases outside the gene matches: 17. CDR1 is DFQATT and CDR2 is SNEGSKA in the germline V gene (reference sequence). In DNA, the CDR3 is TGCAGTGCTAGAGGCCCGGGACTAGCGGGAGGGCCGGCGCCGGGTAATACGCAGTATTTT. It yields the protein CSARGPGLAGGPAPGNTQYF.

The V gene is TRBV7-8, the J gene TRBJ1-1; D might be TRBD1 (5 bases). CDR3 length: 16 residues. V dropped 1 base and J dropped 1 base, with 13 bases sitting between them. Germline V gene lookup returns CDR1 SGHVS and CDR2 FQNEAQ. The CDR3 DNA sequence: TGTGCCAGCAGCTTAGGGGGCGGACACCGGAACACTGAAGCTTTCTTT. This translates into CASSLGGGHRNTEAFF.

This clonotype was recorded a few times. The CDR3 here is CASSEAASGTSYEQYF. CDR3 sequence (DNA): TGTGCCAGCAGTGAAGCGGCTAGCGGCACCTCCTACGAGCAGTACTTC. The genes are TRBV2 and TRBJ2-7, with 7 bases fitting TRBD2. Unmatched junction bases numbered 5, after V lost 0 bases and J lost 0 bases. This CDR3 region has 16 residues. Germline V gives CDR1 SNHLY, CDR2 FYNNEI.

The chain carries TRBV20-1 and TRBJ2-7, with 7 bases matching TRBD1. Per the germline V gene, CDR1 is DFQATT and CDR2 is SNEGSKA (reference sequence). Losses at the gene ends were 3 bases for V and 4 bases for J; bases not matched to a gene: 6. The CDR3 has 13 amino acids. The CDR3 sequence is CSASLYRGYEQYF. DNA for the CDR3: TGCAGTGCTAGTCTCTACAGGGGTTACGAGCAGTACTTC.

CDR3: CASRGARLAGVQATQFF. The CDR3 bases are TGTGCCAGCAGAGGAGCCCGACTAGCGGGGGTCCAAGCGACCCAGTTCTTC. This sequence joins TRBV7-9 and TRBJ2-1; TRBD2 aligns across 12 bases. This CDR3 comprises 17 residues. V lost 6 bases to trimming and J lost 13 bases; unmatched junction nucleotides: 19. The germline gives CDR1 SEHNR, CDR2 FQNEAQ (reference sequence).

This clonotype has only a few counts. V usage is TRBV6-5 and J usage is TRBJ1-6; tentatively, D is TRBD1 (6 bases). The V end lost 0 bases, the J end lost 10 bases, and 13 bases lay between the germline ends. The CDR3 is 15 residues long. Germline V gives CDR1 MNHEY, CDR2 SVGAGI. In DNA form, the CDR3 reads TGTGCCAGCAGTTACTCTGGCAGGGGCAGCTCACCCCTCCACTTT. Its protein is CASSYSGRGSSPLHF.

Details on this clonotype: A much more abundant neighbour one base away suggests this may be a read error. This chain connects TRBV5-1 to TRBJ2-1; D might be TRBD1 or TRBD2, each matching 5 bases. The end of the DNA aligns better with TRBJ2-7, so the J call may be wrong. From germline, CDR1 is SGHRS and CDR2 YFSETQ. The CDR3 covers 16 residues. CDR3 sequence: CASSLVVGTTYNEQYF. CDR3 nucleotides: TGCGCCAGCAGCTTGGTGGTGGGGACCACCTACAATGAGCAGTACTTC.

This chain connects TRBV5-1 to TRBJ2-1, with D possibly TRBD1 on 6 matching bases. Germline CDR1 SGHRS, CDR2 YFSETQ. This CDR3 contains 15 residues. Between the trimmed V and J ends, which lost 4 bases and 9 bases, there was a span of 20 bases. The CDR3 protein is CASSPGAGVGAEQFF. Written as DNA, the CDR3 is TGCGCCAGCAGCCCTGGGGCAGGGGTAGGGGCTGAGCAGTTCTTC.